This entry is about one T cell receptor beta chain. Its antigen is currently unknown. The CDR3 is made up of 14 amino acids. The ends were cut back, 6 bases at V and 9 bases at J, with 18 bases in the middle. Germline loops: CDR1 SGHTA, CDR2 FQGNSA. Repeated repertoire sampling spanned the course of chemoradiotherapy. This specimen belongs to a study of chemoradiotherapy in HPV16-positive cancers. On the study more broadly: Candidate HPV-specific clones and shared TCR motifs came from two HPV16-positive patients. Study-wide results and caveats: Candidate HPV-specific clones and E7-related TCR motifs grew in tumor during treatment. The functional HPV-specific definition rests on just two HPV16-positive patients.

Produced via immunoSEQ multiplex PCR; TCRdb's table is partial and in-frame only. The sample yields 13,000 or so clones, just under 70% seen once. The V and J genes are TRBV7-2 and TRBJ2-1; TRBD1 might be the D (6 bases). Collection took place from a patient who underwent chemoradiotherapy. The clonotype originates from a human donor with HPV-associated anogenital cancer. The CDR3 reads CASRLPGHSSEQFF. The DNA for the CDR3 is TGTGCCAGCAGACTACCGGGACACTCCTCTGAGCAGTTCTTC. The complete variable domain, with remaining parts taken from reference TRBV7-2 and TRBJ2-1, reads GAGVSQSPSNKVTEKGKDVELRCDPISGHTALYWYRQSLGQGLEFLIYFQGNSAPDKSGLPSDRFSAERTGGSVSTLTIQRTQQEDSAVYLCASRLPGHSSEQFFGPGTRLTVL.